The 10 T cell receptor beta chains given below trace back to one sample, sequenced in a study of CD8+ T cells in alopecia areata. Following extraction, RNA underwent reverse transcription to cDNA, which served as the sequencing template. Clones were read by immunoSEQ multiplex PCR, and TCRdb kept only the in-frame ones, dropping some. The sample has fewer than 250,000 clones; over 40% are singletons. Described treatment: oral pan-JAK inhibitor, 5-10 mg twice daily. Material: CD4+ T cells sorted from blood, obtained between weeks 36 and 40, from a patient treated with tofacitinib. Receptors were obtained from a human donor with alopecia areata.

This clone was counted once. The chain links TRBV15 to TRBJ2-5; D gene ambiguous. The CDR3 is made up of 16 amino acids. The germline CDR1 and CDR2 sequences are LNHNV and YYDKDF (reference sequence). V shed 2 bases and J shed 2 bases, with 15 bases lying between them. CDR3 residues: CATSRPNKGRQETQYF. CDR3 DNA sequence: TGTGCCACCAGCAGACCCAATAAAGGCCGGCAAGAGACCCAGTACTTC.

V and J are TRBV6-5 and TRBJ2-4, with 8 bases matching TRBD2. Germline V gene data show CDR1 as MNHEY and CDR2 as SVGAGI. With 0 bases clipped from V and 3 bases from J, the junction kept 1 base outside the gene matches. The CDR3 loop spans 15 amino acids. For the CDR3, the DNA is TGTGCCAGCAGTTACTCTACTAGCGGCAAAAACATTCAGTACTTC. Translation gives CASSYSTSGKNIQYF.

The sample holds a few counts of this clone. V is TRBV13 and J is TRBJ2-5, with 9 bases lining up with TRBD2. This CDR3 has 14 amino acids. Germline values: CDR1 PRHDT, CDR2 FYEKMQ (reference sequence). With 5 bases clipped from V and 3 bases from J, the junction kept 4 bases outside the gene matches. The CDR3 loop is CASSPRLAEETQYF. CDR3 nucleotide sequence: TGTGCCAGCAGCCCAAGACTAGCGGAAGAGACCCAGTACTTC.

This clone has more than one count but fewer than ten. The chain has TRBV30 and TRBJ2-3, with D perhaps being TRBD1 or TRBD2 (6 bases each). This CDR3 comprises 15 residues. Germline CDR1 is GTSNPN and CDR2 is SVGIG (reference sequence). The V gene lost 0 bases and the J gene lost 2 bases, with 12 bases spanning the gap. The CDR3: CAWSVGGLDTDTQYF. The DNA for the CDR3 is TGTGCCTGGAGTGTAGGGGGGCTGGACACAGATACGCAGTATTTT.

This clone was seen a single time. The gene calls are TRBV7-2 and TRBJ2-1; 12 nucleotides line up with TRBD1. CDR1 is SGHTA, CDR2 FQGNSA, per germline. The length of the CDR3 is 17 residues. Trimming cost V 0 bases and J 4 bases; bases outside gene matches: 4. The CDR3 reads CASSLAGQGAGYNEQFF. CDR3 in DNA: TGTGCCAGCAGCTTAGCGGGACAGGGGGCGGGTTACAATGAGCAGTTCTTC.

The V and J genes are TRBV5-6 and TRBJ2-4, with 8 bases identical to TRBD1. The V gene end was trimmed by 4 bases and the J gene end by 9 bases; junction bases not matched to a gene: 9. Germline assignment: CDR1 SGHDT and CDR2 YYEEEE. This CDR3 region has 14 residues. CDR3 DNA sequence: TGTGCCAGCAGCGCAGACAGGGGTGCGGGCATTCAGTACTTC. Amino acid sequence: CASSADRGAGIQYF.

This clone was detected only a few times. The chain couples TRBV5-1 to TRBJ2-7; maybe TRBD1 (6 bases). Germline CDR1 and CDR2: SGHRS and YFSETQ. Trimming stripped 4 bases from V and 0 bases from J, with 14 bases between. This CDR3 contains 15 residues. CDR3 sequence (DNA): TGCGCCAGCAGCCGGCAGGGGACGAGCTCCTACGAGCAGTACTTC. Amino acid sequence: CASSRQGTSSYEQYF. Looking up the rest from reference TRBV5-1 and TRBJ2-7 gives the full variable domain: KAGVTQTPRYLIKTRGQQVTLSCSPISGHRSVSWYQQTPGQGLQFLFEYFSETQRNKGNFPGRFSGRQFSNSRSEMNVSTLELGDSALYLCASSRQGTSSYEQYFGPGTRLTVT.

The V call is TRBV7-2, the J call TRBJ2-7, with D hard to call. Looked up from germline, CDR1 is SGHTA and CDR2 is FQGNSA. This CDR3 has 12 amino acids. Trimming took off 4 bases at V and 0 bases at J, with 4 bases between the two ends. The CDR3 DNA reads TGTGCCAGCAGCTCCAGCTCCTACGAGCAGTACTTC. Translating it yields CASSSSSYEQYF.

The gene calls are TRBV29-1 and TRBJ1-2, with D unresolved. CDR1 SQVTM and CDR2 ANQGSEA come from the germline V gene. The germline V and J ends were trimmed by 4 bases and 3 bases, with 9 bases remaining between them. The length of the CDR3 is 12 residues. The CDR3 sequence: CSVVRFDYGYTF. The CDR3 DNA sequence: TGCAGCGTTGTTCGGTTTGACTATGGCTACACCTTC.

The rearrangement joins TRBV28 to TRBJ2-5; 14 bases map to TRBD2. Trimming took 1 base from V and 4 from J; bases not matched to a gene: 11. The CDR3 is 19 amino acids. CDR1 and CDR2 from the germline V gene are MDHEN and SYDVKM. In DNA form, the CDR3 reads TGTGCCAGCAGTTTATACCCGGGACTAGCGGGAGTGAGGGCAGAGACCCAGTACTTC. Residues: CASSLYPGLAGVRAETQYF.